These T cell receptor beta chains were read from a single sample in a study of blood T cell repertoires in COVID-19. Sequencing was performed with immunoSEQ multiplex PCR; in TCRdb, only in-frame clones are kept and a portion is missing. This sample has approximately 41,000 clones, with 88% found just once. Sample: peripheral blood. Source of these receptors: a human donor in a cohort sampled during active COVID-19. The CDR3 runs from the conserved cysteine through the conserved F or W.

v_gene | CDR3aa
TRBV6-1 | CASSELEGGTYEQYF
TRBV4-1 | CASSQDGTGNTGELFF
TRBV20-1 | CSASLREGGETQYF
TRBV25-1 | CASERNQPEGYGYTF
TRBV28 | CASSFPGTNQPQHF
TRBV5-1 | CASSLGGSVHEQYF
TRBV30 | CAWTTGVVGTEAFF
TRBV4-1 | CASSPRLAGNYNEQFF
TRBV6-6 | CASSYGLYEQYF
TRBV6-5 | CASRTETTYNSPLHF
TRBV6-4 | CASSEISGSPNTQYF
TRBV7-6 | CASSLEARTNEKLFF
TRBV19 | CASTRAASGPYEQYF
TRBV10-2 | CASRTLAGTYNEQFF
TRBV10-3 | CAIRRDYEQYF
TRBV27 | CASRTGGVNQPQHF
TRBV11-3 | CASSIRSSGANVLTF
TRBV15 | CATSRGRGTNTGELFF
TRBV19 | CASSIGRDREHGYTF
TRBV11-3 | CASSSGQGKVAGNTIYF
TRBV4-1 | CASSQETSGRLQETQYF
TRBV27 | CASSPVTLEKLFF
TRBV14 | CASSRTANYGYTF
TRBV7-9 | CASSISQGIFSDTQYF
TRBV7-3 | CASSLLGEGMDTQYF
TRBV2 | CASSPPGFSNQPQHF
TRBV5-4 | CASSFSRLAGAEQYF
TRBV30 | CAWRTQGRNYEQYF
TRBV9 | CASSVVVHTDTQYF
TRBV18 | CASSPVGGTDTQYF
TRBV9 | CASSVGQGEGETQYF
TRBV6-5 | CASRWEFHEQYF
TRBV6-6 | CASRELADYNEQFF
TRBV27 | CASSTRILAGGTDTQYF
TRBV25-1 | CASSGVKNTEAFF
TRBV15 | CATSREGAVVYEQYF
TRBV7-3 | CASSFQSTEQFF
TRBV29-1 | CSVLTGSEKLFF
TRBV10-2 | CASRGGLAVYEQYF
TRBV6-6 | CASSSGQGANEQFF
TRBV6-1 | CASSEVILTGGTEAFF
TRBV5-1 | CASSFGLAGNTGELFF
TRBV2 | CASSETKGDSGELFF
TRBV7-6 | CASSLGSEATDTQYF
TRBV11-2 | CASSQRPGQGPTYEQYF
TRBV15 | CATSRGTSGSRDTQYF
TRBV6-1 | CASSESGGRVTDTQYF
TRBV5-1 | CASSLSAMNTEAFF
TRBV7-4 | CASSINRAGNTIYF
TRBV29-1 | CSVEGQSYEQYF
TRBV9 | CASSVAWRAGELFF
TRBV7-3 | CASSSVGRTEAFF
TRBV19 | CASSTKPGNEQFF
TRBV10-3 | CAISERGYGYTF
TRBV27 | CASSALVPPYEQYF